This T cell receptor (beta chain) was sequenced for a study of blood T cell repertoires in COVID-19. Study context: Samples taken during acute and convalescent COVID-19 were collected in the United States, Italy and Spain. In each case, the material was cDNA or gDNA derived from T cells, B-cell-depleted T cells, or PBMCs.

Per the authors' pipeline: Estimation of nucleated cell counts was performed using reference gene primer amplification. Profiling relied on immunoSEQ multiplex PCR, and the TCRdb table lists in-frame clones only, not all of them. V, J and clone size derive from that table, while D and trimming were established from the DNA sequence. The profile shows fewer than 40,000 clones, roughly 80% of them singletons. On this clone itself: One end of the junction does not line up with germline, which may come from a read error.

The clonotype comes from a human donor in a cohort sampled during active COVID-19. The sample comprised peripheral blood.

CDR3 in amino acids: CASSESGQECNF. CDR3 coding DNA: TGCGCCAGCAGTGAGTCTGGACAGGAGTGTAACTTC. The chain carries TRBV10-1 and TRBJ2-5; 7 bases fit TRBD1. The CDR3 runs 12 residues. Germline V gene sequence: CDR1 WNHNN, CDR2 SYGVQD (reference sequence).